These 24 T cell receptor beta chains came from one sample sequenced in a study of cytomegalovirus exposure and HLA in healthy donors. Primers included in the PCR were 60 Vbeta and 13 Jbeta primers. Sequenced by immunoSEQ multiplex PCR; TCRdb stores in-frame clones only, minus some. Counted here are about 200,000 clones, 79% occurring once; the ten biggest clones make up around 0.4%. Sequenced: PBMCs. Source of these receptors: a male donor in good health and CMV-seropositive.

DNA for the CDR3: TGCGCCAGCAGCTTGTCAACAGGGCGAGATGGCTACACCTTC. As protein: CASSLSTGRDGYTF. V is TRBV5-1 and J is TRBJ1-2; possibly TRBD1 for D (6 bases). This CDR3 spans 14 amino acids. Germline CDR1 reads SGHRS; CDR2 reads YFSETQ. Trimming cost V 1 base and J 6 bases, with 13 bases left between them.

The V gene is TRBV11-2, the J gene TRBJ1-2; 7 bases match TRBD1. Germline V CDR1 and CDR2: SGHAT, FQNNGV. The CDR3 spans 13 residues. The trim removed 5 bases at V and 8 bases at J, leaving 8 bases unmatched. DNA for the CDR3: TGTGCCAGCAGCCACAGGGGATTAGGAGGCTACACCTTC. Residues: CASSHRGLGGYTF.

The chain uses TRBV6-1 and TRBJ2-3, with D possibly matching TRBD1 (5 bases). This CDR3 is 14 amino acids long. V lost 6 bases and J lost 2, with 12 bases in between. CDR1 is MNHNS and CDR2 is SASEGT in the germline V gene. The DNA for the CDR3 is TGTGCCAGCAGCCTAGGGGCTCCCACAGATACGCAGTATTTT. It yields the protein CASSLGAPTDTQYF.

The CDR3 region has the DNA TGTGCCAGCAGCCAAGTCCAACTAGCGGGAATAAGGGAGACCCAGTACTTC. This codes for CASSQVQLAGIRETQYF. The chain employs TRBV14 and TRBJ2-5, with 10 bases matching TRBD2. Germline V gene sequence: CDR1 SGHDN, CDR2 FVKESK. The CDR3 extends over 17 amino acids. The V segment lost 1 base and the J segment 5 bases; nucleotides outside the gene matches: 10.

This clone was detected only once. V usage is TRBV4-1 and J usage is TRBJ1-5; D call uncertain. With 0 bases removed from V and 8 bases from J, the gap between germline ends came to 11 bases. Per the germline V gene, CDR1 is MGHRA and CDR2 is YSYEKL. The CDR3 is made up of 14 amino acids. This chain's CDR3 is CASSQDRGVEPQHF. In nucleotides, the CDR3 is TGCGCCAGCAGCCAAGATCGCGGGGTTGAGCCCCAGCATTTT.

This clone appeared a single time. This sequence joins TRBV14 and TRBJ2-7; a weak D match, TRBD1 (6 bases). Looked up from germline, CDR1 is SGHDN and CDR2 is FVKESK. V was clipped by 1 base and J by 12 bases, with 13 bases between them. The CDR3 has 12 amino acids. CDR3 DNA: TGTGCCAGCAGCCAAGTGCCGGGGACAACGTACTTC. Protein product: CASSQVPGTTYF. Variable domain in full (rest from reference TRBV14 and TRBJ2-7): EAGVTQFPSHSVIEKGQTVTLRCDPISGHDNLYWYRRVMGKEIKFLLHFVKESKQDESGMPNNRFLAERTGGTYSTLKVQPAELEDSGVYFCASSQVPGTTYFGPGTRLTVT.

The chain combines TRBV30 with TRBJ2-1, with D unresolved. The germline V gene has CDR1 GTSNPN and CDR2 SVGIG (reference sequence). This CDR3 has 15 amino acids. The V and J ends lost 0 bases and 2 bases respectively, with 11 bases between them. The CDR3 sequence is CAWSVLGGPYNEQFF. In nucleotides, the CDR3 is TGTGCCTGGAGTGTACTTGGCGGCCCCTACAATGAGCAGTTCTTC.

A few counts support this clone. The chain recombines TRBV20-1 with TRBJ2-7; no clear D gene. Trimming removed 3 bases from V and 7 bases from J, with 7 bases in between. CDR1 and CDR2 (germline): DFQATT, SNEGSKA (reference sequence). The CDR3 is 10 residues long. The CDR3 loop is CSASPKEQYF. As DNA, the CDR3 is TGCAGTGCTAGTCCTAAAGAGCAGTACTTC.

The sample holds a few counts of this clone. The chain links TRBV28 to TRBJ1-1, with D unclear. Per the germline V gene, CDR1 is MDHEN and CDR2 is SYDVKM. V lost 3 bases and J lost 1, with 6 bases in between. This CDR3 has 13 amino acids. For the CDR3, the DNA is TGTGCCAGCAGTTTGGGAGGGAACACTGAAGCTTTCTTT. This gives the protein CASSLGGNTEAFF.

This clone is a singleton in its sample. CDR3 amino acids: CASSPDLAGYNEQFF. The CDR3 nucleotides are TGTGCCAGCTCACCCGATCTAGCGGGCTACAATGAGCAGTTCTTC. The V and J genes are TRBV18 and TRBJ2-1; 8 bases fit TRBD2. Germline CDR1 and CDR2: KGHSH and LQKENI. The CDR3 covers 15 residues. With V trimmed by 3 bases and J by 3 bases, 4 bases remained unmatched.

The J gene is TRBJ2-2, the V gene TRBV11-3, with 13 bases identical to TRBD2. Germline CDR1 is SGHNT and CDR2 is YENEEA. This CDR3 spans 18 amino acids. J lost 2 bases, V lost 3 bases, and 6 bases had no gene match. CDR3 DNA: TGTGCCAGCAGCTTCCGGACTAGCGGGAGCCCCAACACCGGGGAGCTGTTTTTT. Translation gives CASSFRTSGSPNTGELFF.

This clone has a handful of counts. J is TRBJ2-1 and V is TRBV6-5, with D maybe TRBD2 (5 bases). Germline CDR1 and CDR2: MNHEY and SVGAGI. The V end lost 5 bases, the J end lost 2 bases, and 10 bases lay between the germline ends. CDR3 size: 14 residues. Written as DNA, the CDR3 is TGTGCCAGCAGTGACCCGGGAACCTACAATGAGCAGTTCTTC. The encoded protein is CASSDPGTYNEQFF.

This chain links TRBV25-1 with TRBJ2-5; D perhaps matches TRBD2 (8 bases). This CDR3 is 17 amino acids long. Germline CDR1 and CDR2: MGHDK and SYGVNS. V lost 1 base to trimming and J lost 5 bases, with 20 bases between them. The CDR3 DNA is TGTGCCAGCAGTGAATGGAGGACAGGCTCGGGAGGGGAGACCCAGTACTTC. It translates to CASSEWRTGSGGETQYF.

This clone appeared a few times. The rearrangement uses TRBV7-3 and TRBJ2-7; D call uncertain. Germline V gene lookup returns CDR1 SGHTA and CDR2 FQGTGA. This CDR3 is built from 13 residues. Trimming took off 1 base at V and 3 bases at J, with 7 bases between the two ends. The CDR3 nucleotides read TGTGCCAGCAGCTTAAACAGATTCTACGAGCAGTACTTC. It codes for CASSLNRFYEQYF.

This clone was seen a handful of times. This chain connects TRBV4-1 to TRBJ2-7; TRBD2 is a possible D gene (5 bases). Germline V lookup: CDR1 MGHRA, CDR2 YSYEKL. CDR3 length equals 13 residues. V lost 6 bases, J lost 7 bases, and 16 bases lay in between. The CDR3 loop reads CASSFRETKEQYF. Here the CDR3 DNA reads TGCGCCAGCAGTTTTAGGGAGACGAAAGAGCAGTACTTC.

The chain has TRBV5-3 and TRBJ1-2, with unresolved D. TRBV5-3 is marked as an open reading frame, function uncertain. The CDR3 is 15 residues long. Deletions cut 1 base from V and 1 base from J, with 11 bases between. The CDR3 region has the DNA TGTGCCAGAAGCTTGAGACACCGGTATAACTATGGCTACACCTTC. This gives the protein CARSLRHRYNYGYTF.

The rearrangement uses TRBV12-5 and TRBJ2-3; weak D call: TRBD1 (6 bases). Trimming removed 6 bases from V and 0 bases from J, with 13 bases in between. Germline loops: CDR1 LGHNT, CDR2 FRNRAP. This CDR3 is 15 amino acids long. This chain's CDR3 is CASGETGLSTDTQYF. The DNA of the CDR3 is TGTGCTAGTGGGGAGACAGGCCTTAGCACAGATACGCAGTATTTT. The full variable domain, completed using reference TRBV12-5 and TRBJ2-3, is DARVTQTPRHKVTEMGQEVTMRCQPILGHNTVFWYRQTMMQGLELLAYFRNRAPLDDSGMPKDRFSAEMPDATLATLKIQPSEPRDSAVYFCASGETGLSTDTQYFGPGTRLTVL.

The genes are TRBV7-9 and TRBJ2-5, with 7 bases lining up with TRBD2. Germline V gene sequence: CDR1 SEHNR, CDR2 FQNEAQ (reference sequence). The CDR3 runs to 14 residues. V trimming: 2 bases; J trimming: 4 bases; junction bases outside the gene matches: 4. CDR3 sequence (DNA): TGTGCCAGCAGCTTATTTGGCGGGGGAGAGACCCAGTACTTC. This encodes CASSLFGGGETQYF.

This chain joins TRBV5-1 and TRBJ2-5; 11 bases align to TRBD1. Unmatched junction bases numbered 9, after V lost 4 bases and J lost 4 bases. Germline assignment: CDR1 SGHRS and CDR2 YFSETQ. This CDR3 comprises 16 residues. The CDR3 DNA reads as TGCGCCAGCAGCAGATCGGCCGGGACAGGGGGAGAGACCCAGTACTTC. This sequence encodes CASSRSAGTGGETQYF.

This clone was counted between two and nine times. This chain connects TRBV2 to TRBJ1-1; D is undetermined. The germline V and J ends were trimmed by 5 bases and 4 bases, with 11 bases remaining between them. The germline V gene encodes CDR1 SNHLY and CDR2 FYNNEI. The CDR3 consists of 13 residues. The CDR3 is CASSSLPRTEAFF. The CDR3 coding sequence is TGTGCCAGCAGTTCCCTCCCTCGCACTGAAGCTTTCTTT.

This CDR3 reads CASSFSEGDWDTQYF. CDR3 coding DNA: TGTGCCAGCAGCTTCTCAGAGGGGGATTGGGATACGCAGTATTTT. This rearrangement joins TRBV11-2 to TRBJ2-3; maybe TRBD1 (6 bases). Germline V gives CDR1 SGHAT, CDR2 FQNNGV. CDR3 length: 15 residues. V was cut by 3 bases and J by 6 bases, with 16 bases left in between.

The V gene is TRBV18, the J gene TRBJ2-7; D is unclear. This CDR3 has 13 residues. The germline CDR1 and CDR2 sequences are KGHSH and LQKENI. The V gene lost 2 bases and the J gene lost 2 bases, with 7 bases spanning the gap. CDR3 sequence (DNA): TGTGCCAGCTCACCAAGGCAGGCCTACGAGCAGTACTTC. This translates into CASSPRQAYEQYF.

For this clone: The same CDR3 arises from other DNA sequences in this sample as well. The chain links TRBV18 to TRBJ2-7; TRBD1 agrees at 7 bases. Trimming cost V 2 bases and J 2 bases; bases outside gene matches: 3. The germline gives CDR1 KGHSH, CDR2 LQKENI. CDR3 length: 14 amino acids. As DNA, the CDR3 is TGTGCCAGCTCACCAGGGACAGCGACCTACGAGCAGTACTTC. Translated: CASSPGTATYEQYF.

As to this clone: One end of the junction fails to match germline, which may point to a read error. This sequence joins TRBV7-9 and TRBJ1-1; D is ambiguous. CDR1 and CDR2 (germline): SEHNR, FQNEAQ (reference sequence). The CDR3 sequence is 14 residues long. CDR3 in DNA: TGTTCCAGCAGTCGTACCCAGGTGAACACTGAAGCTTTCTTT. It codes for CSSSRTQVNTEAFF.